The 8 T cell receptor beta chains reported below all come from one sample, sequenced in a study of blood T cell repertoires in COVID-19 (TCRdb year 2020). Library prep was done by the immunoSEQ multiplex PCR assay. TCRdb obtained this table from immuneACCESS and retained in-frame rearrangements with V and J assigned. These tables miss some clones; where compared with another copy, unresolved V genes account for less than half of the shortfall, and the remainder is unexplained. This sample lists about 220,000 clones; almost 85% were detected once. The biggest ten clones account for about 2.4% of the sample. Sequenced: peripheral blood. The receptors stem from a woman between 65 and 79 years old with COVID-19, enrolled during active disease.

This rearrangement joins TRBV5-1 to TRBJ2-5; 9 nucleotides match TRBD1. This CDR3 is 18 amino acids long. V shed 3 bases, J shed 5 bases, and the junction held 17 bases outside the gene matches. From germline, CDR1 is SGHRS and CDR2 YFSETQ. CDR3 bases: TGCGCCAGCAGCTACCGCCCCTCTCGGGGACAGGGAGGGGAGACCCAGTACTTC. Translation gives CASSYRPSRGQGGETQYF. The full variable domain, with the rest looked up from reference TRBV5-1 and TRBJ2-5, is KAGVTQTPRYLIKTRGQQVTLSCSPISGHRSVSWYQQTPGQGLQFLFEYFSETQRNKGNFPGRFSGRQFSNSRSEMNVSTLELGDSALYLCASSYRPSRGQGGETQYFGPGTRLLVL.

This chain joins TRBV20-1 and TRBJ1-2; a possible D gene is TRBD1 (5 bases). Trimming took off 3 bases at V and 4 bases at J, with 6 bases between the two ends. The germline gives CDR1 DFQATT, CDR2 SNEGSKA (reference sequence). The CDR3 runs to 11 residues. The CDR3 DNA reads TGCAGTGCTAGTGACAGCTATGGCTACACCTTC. It yields the protein CSASDSYGYTF.

Here the CDR3 reads CASSGLDSGEYNEQFF. In nucleotides, the CDR3 is TGTGCCAGCAGCGGACTAGATAGCGGGGAGTACAATGAGCAGTTCTTC. The chain carries TRBV27 and TRBJ2-1, with TRBD2 identical over 8 bases. Trimming cost V 6 bases and J 4 bases; bases outside gene matches: 11. The CDR3 has 16 amino acids. In germline, CDR1 is MNHEY, CDR2 SMNVEV (reference sequence).

V and J are TRBV27 and TRBJ1-1, with 9 bases fitting TRBD1. Germline CDR1 is MNHEY and CDR2 is SMNVEV (reference sequence). J lost 2 bases, V lost 11 bases, and 6 bases had no gene match. This CDR3 is 13 amino acids long. In nucleotides, the CDR3 is TGTGCCTCATCGACAGGGGGTAACACTGAAGCTTTCTTT. Translating gives CASSTGGNTEAFF.

The chain combines TRBV5-1 with TRBJ1-3, with 8 bases that match TRBD1. CDR3 length equals 14 residues. Per the germline V gene, CDR1 is SGHRS and CDR2 is YFSETQ. The V segment lost 4 bases and the J segment 2 bases; nucleotides outside the gene matches: 2. The CDR3 is CASSETGAGNTIYF. The DNA of the CDR3 is TGCGCCAGCAGCGAGACAGGGGCTGGAAACACCATATATTTT.

The V call is TRBV7-2, the J call TRBJ2-1; D ambiguous. This CDR3 comprises 17 residues. Germline V gives CDR1 SGHTA, CDR2 FQGNSA. Trimming pared 5 bases from V and 7 bases from J, leaving 24 bases between. CDR3 region: CASSPAQNPYFRNEQFF. CDR3 sequence (DNA): TGTGCCAGCAGCCCCGCACAAAACCCATATTTCAGGAATGAGCAGTTCTTC.

Only one count was recorded for this clone. The genes are TRBV21-1 and TRBJ1-2; the table calls TRBD1, which could not be checked here. TRBV21-1 is designated a pseudogene. The CDR3 has 14 amino acids. The CDR3 protein is CASSKEHLNYGYTF. In DNA, the CDR3 is TGTGCCAGCAGCAAAGAACACCTTAACTATGGCTACACCTTC.

This clone has only a few counts. The genes are TRBV29-1 and TRBJ1-1; D is uncertain. The CDR3 is made up of 11 amino acids. Germline V gene lookup returns CDR1 SQVTM and CDR2 ANQGSEA. CDR3 coding DNA: TGCACCTACGGGGAGAACACTGAAGCTTTCTTT. Protein product: CTYGENTEAFF.